This T cell receptor (beta chain) was sequenced during a study of T cell changes during pregnancy in multiple sclerosis. Profiled with immunoSEQ multiplex PCR; TCRdb holds only in-frame clones, not every one. This table holds more than 25,000 clones, around 90% found once. The CDR3 is made up of 18 amino acids. Trimming stripped 2 bases from V and 3 bases from J, with 20 bases between. Germline CDR1 SEHNR, CDR2 FQNEAQ (reference sequence). The TCR was taken from a female donor with multiple sclerosis, enrolled in a pregnancy study. The specimen was CD8+ T cells from peripheral blood mononuclear cells, collected in the first trimester of pregnancy. V usage is TRBV7-9 and J usage is TRBJ2-1; TRBD2 is a possible D gene (6 bases). CDR3 nucleotides: TGTGCCAGCAGCTTATGTTGGGGCTTGGGGACTTGCTACAATGAGCAGTTCTTC. Its protein product is CASSLCWGLGTCYNEQFF.